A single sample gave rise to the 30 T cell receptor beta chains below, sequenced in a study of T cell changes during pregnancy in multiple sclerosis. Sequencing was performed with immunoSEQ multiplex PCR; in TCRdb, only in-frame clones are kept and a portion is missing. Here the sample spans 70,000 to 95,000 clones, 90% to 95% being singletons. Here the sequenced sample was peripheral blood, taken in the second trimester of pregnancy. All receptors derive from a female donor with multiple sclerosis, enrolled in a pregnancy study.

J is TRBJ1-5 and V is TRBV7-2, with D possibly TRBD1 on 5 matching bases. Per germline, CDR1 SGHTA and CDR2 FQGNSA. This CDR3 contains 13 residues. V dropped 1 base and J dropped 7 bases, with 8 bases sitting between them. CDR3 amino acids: CASSLEWGQPQHF. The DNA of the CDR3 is TGTGCCAGCAGCTTAGAGTGGGGCCAGCCCCAGCATTTT.

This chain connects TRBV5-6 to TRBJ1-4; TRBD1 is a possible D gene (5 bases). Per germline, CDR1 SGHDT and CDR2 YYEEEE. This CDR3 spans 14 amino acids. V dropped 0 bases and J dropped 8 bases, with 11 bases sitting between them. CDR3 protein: CASSLVIQGEKLFF. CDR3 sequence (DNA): TGTGCCAGCAGCTTGGTTATCCAGGGAGAAAAACTGTTTTTT.

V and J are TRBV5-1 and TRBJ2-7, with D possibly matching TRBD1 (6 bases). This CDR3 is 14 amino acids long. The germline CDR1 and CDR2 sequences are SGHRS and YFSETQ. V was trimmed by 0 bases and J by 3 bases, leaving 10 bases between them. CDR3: CASSLVEGDYEQYF. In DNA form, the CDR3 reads TGCGCCAGCAGCTTGGTTGAGGGGGACTACGAGCAGTACTTC.

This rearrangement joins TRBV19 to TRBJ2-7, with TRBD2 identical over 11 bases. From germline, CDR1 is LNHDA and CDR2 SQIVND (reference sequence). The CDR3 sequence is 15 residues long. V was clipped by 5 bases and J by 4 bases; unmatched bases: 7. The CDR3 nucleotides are TGTGCCAGTAGTGTGACACTAGCGGGGGTTTACGAGCAGTACTTC. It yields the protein CASSVTLAGVYEQYF.

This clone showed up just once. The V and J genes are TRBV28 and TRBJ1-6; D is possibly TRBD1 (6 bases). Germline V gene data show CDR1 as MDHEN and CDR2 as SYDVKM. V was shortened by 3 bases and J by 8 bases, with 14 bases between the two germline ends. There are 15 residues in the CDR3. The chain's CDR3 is CASSFRQGTDSPLHF. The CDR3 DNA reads TGTGCCAGCAGTTTTCGCCAGGGGACGGATTCACCCCTCCACTTT. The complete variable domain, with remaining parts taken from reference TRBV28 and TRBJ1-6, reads DVKVTQSSRYLVKRTGEKVFLECVQDMDHENMFWYRQDPGLGLRLIYFSYDVKMKEKGDIPEGYSVSREKKERFSLILESASTNQTSMYLCASSFRQGTDSPLHFGNGTRLTVT.

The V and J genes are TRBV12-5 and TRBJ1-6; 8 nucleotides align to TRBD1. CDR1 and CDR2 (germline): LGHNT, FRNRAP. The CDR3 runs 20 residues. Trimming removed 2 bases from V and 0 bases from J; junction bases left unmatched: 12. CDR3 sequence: CASGLLTGGELSSYNSPLHF. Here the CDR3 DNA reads TGTGCTAGTGGTTTGTTAACAGGGGGGGAATTAAGCTCCTATAATTCACCCCTCCACTTT. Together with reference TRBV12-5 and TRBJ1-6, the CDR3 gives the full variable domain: DARVTQTPRHKVTEMGQEVTMRCQPILGHNTVFWYRQTMMQGLELLAYFRNRAPLDDSGMPKDRFSAEMPDATLATLKIQPSEPRDSAVYFCASGLLTGGELSSYNSPLHFGNGTRLTVT.

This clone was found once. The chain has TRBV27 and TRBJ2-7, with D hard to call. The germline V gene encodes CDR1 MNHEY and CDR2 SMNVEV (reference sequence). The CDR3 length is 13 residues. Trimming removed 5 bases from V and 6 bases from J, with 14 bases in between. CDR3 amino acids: CASSGWQSGEQYF. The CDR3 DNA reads TGTGCCAGCAGTGGATGGCAGTCAGGCGAGCAGTACTTC.

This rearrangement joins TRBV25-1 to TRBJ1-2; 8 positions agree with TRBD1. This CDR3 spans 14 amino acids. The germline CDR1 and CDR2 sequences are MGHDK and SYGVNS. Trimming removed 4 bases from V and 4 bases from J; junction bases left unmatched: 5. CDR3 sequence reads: CASSALGTGYGYTF. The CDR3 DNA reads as TGTGCCAGCAGTGCCCTAGGGACAGGCTATGGCTACACCTTC.

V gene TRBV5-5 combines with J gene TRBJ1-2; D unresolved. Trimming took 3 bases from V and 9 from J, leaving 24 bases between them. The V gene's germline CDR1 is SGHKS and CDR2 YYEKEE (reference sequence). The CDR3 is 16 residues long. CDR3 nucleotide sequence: TGTGCCAGCAGCTCGAGTATAGGGAGTTACACTCGAAGCTACACCTTC. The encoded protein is CASSSSIGSYTRSYTF.

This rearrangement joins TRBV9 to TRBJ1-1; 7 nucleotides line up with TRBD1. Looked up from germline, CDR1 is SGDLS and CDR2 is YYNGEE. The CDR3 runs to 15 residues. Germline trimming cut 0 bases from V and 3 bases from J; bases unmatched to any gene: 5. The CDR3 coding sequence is TGTGCCAGCAGCGTAGGAGGGGGCGCGGACACTGAAGCTTTCTTT. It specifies CASSVGGGADTEAFF.

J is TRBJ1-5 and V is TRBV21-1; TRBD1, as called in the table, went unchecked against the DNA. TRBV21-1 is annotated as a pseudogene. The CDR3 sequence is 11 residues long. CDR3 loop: CASTRNQPQHF. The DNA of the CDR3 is TGTGCCAGCACCAGGAATCAGCCCCAGCATTTT.

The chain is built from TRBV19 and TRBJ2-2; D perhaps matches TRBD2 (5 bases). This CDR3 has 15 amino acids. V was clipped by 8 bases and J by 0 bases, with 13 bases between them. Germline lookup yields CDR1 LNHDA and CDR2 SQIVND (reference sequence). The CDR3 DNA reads TGTGCCAGTGAGTTGTCGGGGTCGAACACCGGGGAGCTGTTTTTT. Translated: CASELSGSNTGELFF.

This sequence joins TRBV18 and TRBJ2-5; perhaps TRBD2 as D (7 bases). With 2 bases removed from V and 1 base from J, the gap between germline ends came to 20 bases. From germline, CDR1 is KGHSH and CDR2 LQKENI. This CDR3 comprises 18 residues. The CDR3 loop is CASSPMRAGAGIQETQYF. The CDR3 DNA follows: TGTGCCAGCTCACCAATGAGGGCGGGGGCCGGGATCCAAGAGACCCAGTACTTC.

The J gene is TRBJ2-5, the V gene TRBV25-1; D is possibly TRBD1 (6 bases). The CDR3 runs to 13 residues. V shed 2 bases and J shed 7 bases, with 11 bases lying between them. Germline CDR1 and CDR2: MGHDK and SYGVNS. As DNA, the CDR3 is TGTGCCAGCAGTGAAGGGCAACAGGGGACCCAGTACTTC. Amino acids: CASSEGQQGTQYF.

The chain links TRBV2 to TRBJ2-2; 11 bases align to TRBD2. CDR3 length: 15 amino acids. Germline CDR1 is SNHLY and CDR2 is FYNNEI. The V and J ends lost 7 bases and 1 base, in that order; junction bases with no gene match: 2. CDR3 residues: CASTGLAGNTGELFF. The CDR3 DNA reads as TGTGCCAGCACTGGACTAGCGGGGAACACCGGGGAGCTGTTTTTT. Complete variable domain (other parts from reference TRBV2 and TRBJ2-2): EPEVTQTPSHQVTQMGQEVILRCVPISNHLYFYWYRQILGQKVEFLVSFYNNEISEKSEIFDDQFSVERPDGSNFTLKIRSTKLEDSAMYFCASTGLAGNTGELFFGEGSRLTVL.

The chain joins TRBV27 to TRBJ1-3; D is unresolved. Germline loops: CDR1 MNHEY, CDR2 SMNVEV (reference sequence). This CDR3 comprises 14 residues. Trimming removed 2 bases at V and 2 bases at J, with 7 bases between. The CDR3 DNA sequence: TGTGCCAGCAGTTTAGTGGCAGCTGGAAACACCATATATTTT. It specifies CASSLVAAGNTIYF.

The CDR3 nucleotides are TGCGCCAGCAGCTTAACGCGGGGGGGCCGAGAGACCCAGTACTTC. It codes for CASSLTRGGRETQYF. The V call is TRBV5-1, the J call TRBJ2-5; 9 bases line up with TRBD2. The J segment lost 4 bases and the V segment lost 2 bases, leaving 6 bases of the junction unmatched. The CDR3 extends over 15 amino acids. CDR1 is SGHRS and CDR2 is YFSETQ in the germline V gene.

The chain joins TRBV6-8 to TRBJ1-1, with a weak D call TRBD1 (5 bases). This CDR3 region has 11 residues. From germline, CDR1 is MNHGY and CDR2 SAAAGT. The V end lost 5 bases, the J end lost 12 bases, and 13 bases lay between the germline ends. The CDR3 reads CASSPGAGTFF. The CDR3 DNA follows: TGTGCCAGCAGTCCCGGTGCAGGGACTTTCTTT.

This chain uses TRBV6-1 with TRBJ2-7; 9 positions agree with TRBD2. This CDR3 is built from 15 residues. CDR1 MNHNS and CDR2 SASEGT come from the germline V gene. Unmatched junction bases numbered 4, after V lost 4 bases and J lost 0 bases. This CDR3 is CASSVLAGSSYEQYF. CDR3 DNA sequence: TGTGCCAGCAGTGTGCTAGCGGGGAGCTCCTACGAGCAGTACTTC.

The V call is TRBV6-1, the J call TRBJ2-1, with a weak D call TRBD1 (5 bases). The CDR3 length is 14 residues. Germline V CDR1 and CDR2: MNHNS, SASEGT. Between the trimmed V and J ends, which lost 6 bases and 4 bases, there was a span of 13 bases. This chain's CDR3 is CASRSIGQYNEQFF. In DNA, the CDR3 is TGTGCCAGCAGGAGCATAGGACAATACAATGAGCAGTTCTTC.

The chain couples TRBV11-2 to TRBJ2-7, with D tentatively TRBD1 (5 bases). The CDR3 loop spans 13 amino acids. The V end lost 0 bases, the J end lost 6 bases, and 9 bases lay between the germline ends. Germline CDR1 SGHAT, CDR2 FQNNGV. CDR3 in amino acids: CASSLDLGAEQYF. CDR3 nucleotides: TGTGCCAGCAGCTTAGATTTAGGGGCCGAGCAGTACTTC. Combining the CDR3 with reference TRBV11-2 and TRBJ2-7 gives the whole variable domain EAGVAQSPRYKIIEKRQSVAFWCNPISGHATLYWYQQILGQGPKLLIQFQNNGVVDDSQLPKDRFSAERLKGVDSTLKIQPAKLEDSAVYLCASSLDLGAEQYFGPGTRLTVT.

CDR3 residues: CASSNRGRGNIQYF. The DNA for the CDR3 is TGTGCCAGCAGCAACAGGGGCAGGGGAAACATTCAGTACTTC. The rearrangement links TRBV21-1 to TRBJ2-4; the tabulated D call, TRBD1, remains unverified against the DNA. TRBV21-1 corresponds to a pseudogene. This CDR3 comprises 14 residues.

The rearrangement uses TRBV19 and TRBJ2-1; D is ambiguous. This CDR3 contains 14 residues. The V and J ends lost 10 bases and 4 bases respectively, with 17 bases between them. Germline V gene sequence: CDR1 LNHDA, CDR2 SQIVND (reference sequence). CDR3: CATSPRQVYNEQFF. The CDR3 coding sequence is TGTGCCACCAGTCCCAGGCAGGTATACAATGAGCAGTTCTTC.

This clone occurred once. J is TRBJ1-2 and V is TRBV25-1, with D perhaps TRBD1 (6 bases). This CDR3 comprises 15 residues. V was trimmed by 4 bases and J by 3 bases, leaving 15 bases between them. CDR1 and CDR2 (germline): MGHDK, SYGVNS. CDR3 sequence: CASSALGAGDYGYTF. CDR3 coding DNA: TGTGCCAGCAGTGCTTTGGGGGCGGGTGACTATGGCTACACCTTC.

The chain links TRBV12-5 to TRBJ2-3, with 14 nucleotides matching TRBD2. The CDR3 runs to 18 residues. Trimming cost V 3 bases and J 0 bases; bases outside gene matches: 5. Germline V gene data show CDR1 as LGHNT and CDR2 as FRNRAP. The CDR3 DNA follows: TGTGCTAGTGGTTTCACACGGACTAGCGGGGGGAGCACAGATACGCAGTATTTT. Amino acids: CASGFTRTSGGSTDTQYF.

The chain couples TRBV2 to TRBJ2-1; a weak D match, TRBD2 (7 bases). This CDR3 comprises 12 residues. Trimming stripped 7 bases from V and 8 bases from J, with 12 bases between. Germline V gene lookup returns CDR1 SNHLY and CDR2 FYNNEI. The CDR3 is CASIRGAYEQFF. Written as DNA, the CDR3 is TGTGCCAGCATTCGGGGGGCCTATGAGCAGTTCTTC. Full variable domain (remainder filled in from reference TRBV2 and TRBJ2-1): EPEVTQTPSHQVTQMGQEVILRCVPISNHLYFYWYRQILGQKVEFLVSFYNNEISEKSEIFDDQFSVERPDGSNFTLKIRSTKLEDSAMYFCASIRGAYEQFFGPGTRLTVL.

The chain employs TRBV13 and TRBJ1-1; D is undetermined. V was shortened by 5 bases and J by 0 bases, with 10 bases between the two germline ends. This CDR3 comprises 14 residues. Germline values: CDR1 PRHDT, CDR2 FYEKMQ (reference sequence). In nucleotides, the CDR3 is TGTGCCAGCAGCCCCCCGGGTGTGAACACTGAAGCTTTCTTT. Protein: CASSPPGVNTEAFF.

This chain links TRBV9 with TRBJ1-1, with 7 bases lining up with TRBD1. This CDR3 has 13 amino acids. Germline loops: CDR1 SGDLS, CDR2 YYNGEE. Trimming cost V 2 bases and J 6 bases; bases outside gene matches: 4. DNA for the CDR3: TGTGCCAGCAGCGTGGACAGGAGCGCTGAAGCTTTCTTT. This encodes CASSVDRSAEAFF.

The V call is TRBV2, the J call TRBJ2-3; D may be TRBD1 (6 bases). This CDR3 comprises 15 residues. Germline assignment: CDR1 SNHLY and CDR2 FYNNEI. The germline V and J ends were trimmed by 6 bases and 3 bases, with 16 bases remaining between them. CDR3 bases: TGTGCCAGCAGGGTGGACAGCGGTAAGACAGATACGCAGTATTTT. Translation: CASRVDSGKTDTQYF. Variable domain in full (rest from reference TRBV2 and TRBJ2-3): EPEVTQTPSHQVTQMGQEVILRCVPISNHLYFYWYRQILGQKVEFLVSFYNNEISEKSEIFDDQFSVERPDGSNFTLKIRSTKLEDSAMYFCASRVDSGKTDTQYFGPGTRLTVL.

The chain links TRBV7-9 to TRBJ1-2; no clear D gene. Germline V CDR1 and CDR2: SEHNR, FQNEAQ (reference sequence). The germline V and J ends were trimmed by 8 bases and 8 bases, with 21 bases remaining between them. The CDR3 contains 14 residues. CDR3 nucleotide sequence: TGTGCCAGCCGTCAGTCCCCCGGGGATTGGGGCTACACCTTC. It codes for CASRQSPGDWGYTF.